A single sample is the source of the 9 T cell receptor beta chains below, sequenced in a study of type 1 and type 2 diabetes patients. PCR was run on genomic DNA. Amplification of the beta chain CDR3 used 30 forward and 13 reverse multiplex primers. TCRdb re-analysed the multiplex PCR reads in MiXCR, keeping a single row per CDR3 protein. The profile shows about 290,000 distinct CDR3 sequences, over 45% of them singletons. Sequencing input: peripheral blood mononuclear cells (PBMCs). The receptor source for this set is a man younger than 35 with type 2 diabetes.

This clonotype appeared a few times. The chain carries TRBV4-1 and TRBJ1-2, with D perhaps matching TRBD1 (5 bases). The CDR3 loop spans 15 amino acids. Germline V gene sequence: CDR1 MGHRA, CDR2 YSYEKL. V shed 1 base and J shed 8 bases, with 17 bases lying between them. This chain's CDR3 is CASSQALGGTGGYTF. The CDR3 nucleotides read TGCGCCAGCAGCCAAGCATTGGGAGGGACGGGAGGCTACACCTTC.

The V call is TRBV19, the J call TRBJ1-1; D gene unclear. The CDR3 has 14 amino acids. Trimming took off 3 bases at V and 5 bases at J, with 13 bases between the two ends. Germline V gene sequence: CDR1 LNHDA, CDR2 SQIVND (reference sequence). In nucleotides, the CDR3 is TGTGCCAGTAGTATTAAGTTACTCCAAACTGAAGCTTTCTTT. The encoded protein is CASSIKLLQTEAFF.

The chain combines TRBV10-3 with TRBJ2-5, with a tentative D call TRBD1 (6 bases). Trimming cost V 3 bases and J 6 bases, with 17 bases left between them. The V gene's germline CDR1 is ENHRY and CDR2 SYGVKD. The CDR3 totals 15 residues. This CDR3 reads CAISDSVTGTQTQYF. CDR3 sequence (DNA): TGTGCCATCAGTGATTCGGTTACAGGGACGCAGACCCAGTACTTC.

This clonotype was counted between two and nine times. The chain joins TRBV24-1 to TRBJ1-6; D is undetermined. This CDR3 comprises 13 residues. The germline V gene has CDR1 KGHDR and CDR2 SFDVKD. The ends were cut back, 9 bases at V and 7 bases at J, with 12 bases in the middle. This CDR3 is CATAMGENSPLHF. CDR3 coding DNA: TGTGCCACCGCAATGGGTGAAAATTCACCCCTCCACTTT.

This chain uses TRBV12-3 or TRBV12-4 with TRBJ2-1; 12 bases fit TRBD2. The CDR3 sequence is 16 residues long. With V trimmed by 4 bases and J by 5 bases, 6 bases remained unmatched. CDR3 nucleotides: TGTGCCAGCAGTTCCCCACGACTAGCGGGAGACAATGAGCAGTTCTTC. Translated: CASSSPRLAGDNEQFF.

This clonotype was found a few times. The chain links TRBV29-1 to TRBJ2-1; tentative D call: TRBD2 (7 bases). This CDR3 has 14 residues. Germline CDR1 SQVTM, CDR2 ANQGSEA. With 8 bases removed from V and 5 bases from J, the gap between germline ends came to 19 bases. DNA of the CDR3: TGCAGCACAGTGAAACAGGGAGGGGACAATGAGCAGTTCTTC. Its translation: CSTVKQGGDNEQFF.

The chain uses TRBV29-1 and TRBJ1-1, with D possibly TRBD1 on 5 matching bases. V dropped 4 bases and J dropped 4 bases, with 10 bases sitting between them. This CDR3 is built from 12 residues. The germline CDR1 and CDR2 sequences are SQVTM and ANQGSEA. Here the CDR3 reads CSVVVQGTEAFF. In nucleotides, the CDR3 is TGCAGCGTTGTTGTCCAGGGCACTGAAGCTTTCTTT.

With regard to this clonotype: The conserved phenylalanine or tryptophan normally closing the CDR3 is absent here, so this likely arose from a read error. The chain combines TRBV19 with TRBJ2-7; perhaps TRBD2 as D (5 bases). V was cut by 5 bases and J by 3 bases, with 11 bases left in between. Germline values: CDR1 LNHDA, CDR2 SQIVND (reference sequence). The CDR3 length is 13 residues. CDR3 sequence (DNA): TGTGCCAGTAGTGAGCGGCAGAACTACGAGCAGTACTGC. This gives the protein CASSERQNYEQYC.

This chain connects TRBV28 to TRBJ1-5; 7 bases align to TRBD1. V shed 6 bases and J 4 bases; nucleotides not matched to a gene: 3. Germline assignment: CDR1 MDHEN and CDR2 SYDVKM. The CDR3 is 13 amino acids. The DNA of the CDR3 is TGTGCCAGCAGACCAGGGGGGAATCAGCCCCAGCATTTT. The encoded protein is CASRPGGNQPQHF.